What follows is one T cell receptor (beta chain) and its context. The antigen it recognizes is unknown. There are no base qualities to consult, and no much larger clone falls within one base. This sample is drawn from a study of monozygotic twins with cystic fibrosis (dated by TCRdb to the early 2020s). For the wider study: Barcoded libraries were prepared with about 15 PCR cycles from about 3 micrograms of fragmented DNA. To assess genetic influence on V and J gene usage, the study compared TCR beta repertoires within and across 16 monozygotic twin pairs with cystic fibrosis. Ten female and six male twin pairs, aged roughly 2.0 to 36.4 years (median about 9 years) and mostly children and adolescents, were included in the cohort. Twins were ranked among 850 to 1,100 cohort participants for weight-for-height and FEVPerc (FEV1 disease centile) on the day of blood sampling. Data for three of the twin pairs had already been reported earlier in a different context. On the study overall, not on this receptor specifically: V gene usage was most similar to the co-twin in 13 of 16 pairs, and J usage was most similar to the co-twin in 8 of 16 pairs, which suggests genetic constraints. Sharing of nucleotide-identical clonotypes was significantly greater within monozygotic CF twin pairs than between unrelated CF individuals (P = 0.000026, Mann-Whitney). The cohort was small, and no association was found between shared CDR3 numbers and age, concordance or disease severity. Simpson clonality tended to be low (median approximately 0.0095), which suggests a naive-dominated repertoire, although clonality was higher in the most severely affected patients.

The CDR3 runs 14 amino acids, cysteine and phenylalanine included. CDR3 DNA is the only sequence kept; it has 42 bases, read in frame from the first base. Looking up the germline V gene yields CDR1 SNHLY and CDR2 FYNNEI. V and J are truncated by 4 bases and 7 bases respectively, leaving an intervening sequence of 14 bases. Following the manufacturer's instructions, TCR beta CDR3 regions were amplified by multiplex PCR with the immunoSEQ immune profiling system. Sequencing was performed on an Illumina NextSeq system. As for the authors' bioinformatics: The immunoSEQ Analyzer platform handled processing of the sequence data, and clonality was calculated by taking the square root of Simpson's index of productive rearrangements. Jensen-Shannon distance served as the measure of similarity in V and J usage, while OLGA was used to compute CDR3 generation probabilities. The immuneACCESS database (August 2020) and VDJdb (December 2020) were searched for shared CDR3 sequences. What TCRdb holds here is the immuneACCESS table cut down to in-frame rearrangements. Part of the clones is not present; checked against another copy, under half of the missing clones reflect an unresolved V gene, and the others are unexplained. D and trimming were read from the DNA, whereas the V and J calls and clone size are those reported in that table. The sample data list some 10,000 clones, and roughly 85% of these were observed just once. Of the sample, 0.54% falls within the top ten clones.

The twin pairs came from the European Cystic Fibrosis Twin and Sibling Study Cohort, which recruited patients from more than 150 CF clinics across 14 European countries. Zygosity and CFTR genotype were confirmed in-house, and zygosity was tested by multiplex PCR of nine short tandem repeat loci. Each twin gave a peripheral blood sample, and clinical parameters were documented on that same day of blood sampling. Genomic DNA was isolated from peripheral blood cells with phenol/chloroform and kept in TE buffer at 4 degrees C. This sequence was found in a man between 18 and 35 years old with cystic fibrosis. Sequenced: blood. The chain couples TRBV2 to TRBJ1-5; confidence is insufficient to name the D gene. DNA sequence: TGTGCCAGCAGTGTCAGGACCGCTACCCAGCCCCAGCATTTT. This yields the protein CASSVRTATQPQHF.